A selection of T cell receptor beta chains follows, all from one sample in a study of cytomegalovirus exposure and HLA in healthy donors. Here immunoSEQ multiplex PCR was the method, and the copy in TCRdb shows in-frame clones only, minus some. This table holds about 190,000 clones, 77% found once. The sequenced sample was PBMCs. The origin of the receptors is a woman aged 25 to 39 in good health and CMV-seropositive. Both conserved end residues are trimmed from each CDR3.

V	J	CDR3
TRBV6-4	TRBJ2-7	ASRGFGEAGGYEQY
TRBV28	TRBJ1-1	ASSLRRAGNTEAF
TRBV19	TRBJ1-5	ASSRPGDRGNINQPQH
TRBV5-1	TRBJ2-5	ASSLNGQYQETQY
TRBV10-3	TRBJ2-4	AISESENIQY
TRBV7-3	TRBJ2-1	ASSLGVSNEQF
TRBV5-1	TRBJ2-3	ASSPAPPGATQY
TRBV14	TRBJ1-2	ASSQDIGGLYGYT
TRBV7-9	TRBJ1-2	ASSLEAAGGYT
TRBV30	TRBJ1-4	AWSDRDLNEKLF
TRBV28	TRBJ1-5	ASSLSVSRGRKNQPQH
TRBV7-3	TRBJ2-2	ASSLGSGPGELF
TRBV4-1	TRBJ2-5	ASSQGGTSGTETQY
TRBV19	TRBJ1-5	ASSMAGINQPQH
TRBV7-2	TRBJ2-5	ASARTSGGTRY
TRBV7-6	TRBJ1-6	ASSLGSPISSYNSPLH
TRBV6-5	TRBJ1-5	ASSRAGGVNQPQH
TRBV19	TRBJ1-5	ASTQTGQGAQH
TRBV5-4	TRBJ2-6	ASSFRSSGANVLT
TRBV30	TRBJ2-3	ALQGAHWADTQY
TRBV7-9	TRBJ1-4	ASSDTTTRGNNEKLF
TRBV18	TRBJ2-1	ASSPPSGTEQF
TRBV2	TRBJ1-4	ASSLTGIELF
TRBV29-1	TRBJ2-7	SVGGLAGSPGHEQY
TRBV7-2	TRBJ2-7	ASSQDGAYEQY
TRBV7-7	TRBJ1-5	ASSRKAGNQPQH
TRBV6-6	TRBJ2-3	ATRGPGPDTQY
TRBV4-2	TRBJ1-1	ASSPDPTGATEAF
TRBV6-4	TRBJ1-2	ASSDNRDSPRGYT
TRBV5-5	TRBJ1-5	ASSLGFGDSNQPQH
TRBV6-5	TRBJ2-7	ASSEGQTYEQY
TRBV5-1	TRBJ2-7	ASTSVAGAYEQY
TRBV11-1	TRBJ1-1	ASTGDQVFPTLNTEAF
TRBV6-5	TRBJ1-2	ASRRRGQGGYT
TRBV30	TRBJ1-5	AWSDRDQPQH
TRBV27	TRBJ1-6	ASSPDDRDSPLH
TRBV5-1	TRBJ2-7	ASSLGRASGDYEQY
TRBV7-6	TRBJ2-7	ASSQGTAFGYEQY
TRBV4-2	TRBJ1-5	ASSQGQGDNQPQH
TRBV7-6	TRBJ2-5	ASSLRMTANLETQY